This TCR beta chain originates from a study of cytomegalovirus exposure and HLA in healthy donors. In the case of this clone: As yet, its antigen is unknown.

Study observations and caveats: In a later analysis, 15,000 to 20,000 TCR beta sequences were associated with HLA alleles at 0.05 false discovery rate.

Healthy people donating bone marrow made up the donors. The PCR ran on 60 Vbeta and 13 Jbeta primers. Sequenced by immunoSEQ multiplex PCR; TCRdb stores in-frame clones only, minus some. Of approximately 280,000 clones in the sample, roughly 88% were seen once. Trimming removed 4 bases from V and 1 base from J; junction bases left unmatched: 10. CDR3 length equals 16 residues. From germline, CDR1 is MNHEY and CDR2 SMNVEV (reference sequence). This chain uses TRBV27 with TRBJ2-7; 7 bases match TRBD1. The TCR was taken from a middle-aged man in good health and CMV-seropositive. Sequenced sample: PBMCs. As DNA, the CDR3 is TGTGCCAGCAGTTCCTACACCGGGACAGCTTCCTACGAGCAGTACTTC. Its translation is CASSSYTGTASYEQYF.